Shown below are 24 T cell receptor beta chains from a single sample sequenced in a study of beta chain features in type 1 diabetes. Study-wide findings and caveats: Among patients with Type 1 diabetes, TCRB CDR3s were moderately but significantly shorter in every one of the four CD4+ subsets.

Their specific antigens are unknown. TCRB transcripts that were expressed got sequenced, as all of the isolated RNA had been reverse transcribed. Profiling relied on immunoSEQ multiplex PCR, and the TCRdb table lists in-frame clones only, not all of them. The sample holds roughly 150,000 clones; 7.8% are singletons and the top ten take approximately 0.87%. What was sequenced was central memory CD4+ T cells from blood. Receptor source: a woman aged 40 to 50 with type 1 diabetes.

This chain uses TRBV6-6 with TRBJ1-6; D perhaps matches TRBD1 (6 bases). CDR3 length: 16 residues. V dropped 0 bases and J dropped 7 bases, with 13 bases sitting between them. CDR1 and CDR2 from the germline V gene are MNHNY and SVGAGI (reference sequence). CDR3 DNA: TGTGCCAGCAGTTACTCGACAGGTGGTGGGAATTCACCCCTCCACTTT. This sequence encodes CASSYSTGGGNSPLHF.

The rearrangement uses TRBV16 and TRBJ1-1, with a possible D match to TRBD1 (5 bases). The CDR3 is 15 residues long. Trimming stripped 6 bases from V and 0 bases from J, with 14 bases between. Germline CDR1 reads KGHSY; CDR2 reads FQNENV. The CDR3 bases are TGTGCCAGCAGTCCAGAGGACAAGTTGAACACTGAAGCTTTCTTT. Its protein is CASSPEDKLNTEAFF. The full variable domain, rest sourced from reference TRBV16 and TRBJ1-1, is GEEVAQTPKHLVRGEGQKAKLYCAPIKGHSYVFWYQQVLKNEFKFLISFQNENVFDETGMPKERFSAKCLPNSPCSLEIQATKLEDSAVYFCASSPEDKLNTEAFFGQGTRLTVV.

Only a few counts were recorded for this clone. The V and J genes are TRBV5-1 and TRBJ1-5; D is perhaps TRBD1 (5 bases). The CDR3 extends over 16 amino acids. CDR1 and CDR2 from the germline V gene are SGHRS and YFSETQ. Between the trimmed V and J ends, which lost 0 bases and 2 bases, there was a span of 12 bases. The CDR3 loop is CASSLGVPGGNQPQHF. The CDR3 bases are TGCGCCAGCAGCTTGGGGGTCCCGGGGGGCAATCAGCCCCAGCATTTT.

The chain uses TRBV10-2 and TRBJ1-1; D unclear. Trimming took off 4 bases at V and 0 bases at J, with 6 bases between the two ends. This CDR3 has 13 residues. CDR1 and CDR2 from the germline V gene are WSHSY and SAAADI. CDR3 DNA: TGCGCCAGCAGTGCAGTGATGAACACTGAAGCTTTCTTT. Translation gives CASSAVMNTEAFF.

There are a few counts of this clone. The chain combines TRBV14 with TRBJ1-1, with 8 bases matching TRBD1. Germline-derived CDR1 and CDR2 are SGHDN and FVKESK. Unmatched junction bases numbered 9, after V lost 3 bases and J lost 9 bases. The CDR3 totals 14 residues. CDR3 DNA: TGTGCCAGCAGCCAGGGCTGGGCAGGGGGCAAAGCTTTCTTT. It specifies CASSQGWAGGKAFF.

This clone showed up just a few times. The genes are TRBV15 and TRBJ1-1; D is unresolved. CDR3 length: 12 residues. Trimming took 0 bases from V and 7 from J, leaving 6 bases between them. Germline assignment: CDR1 LNHNV and CDR2 YYDKDF (reference sequence). CDR3 loop: CATSREYSEAFF. The CDR3 bases are TGTGCCACCAGCAGAGAGTACAGTGAAGCTTTCTTT.

The V call is TRBV29-1, the J call TRBJ2-6; D perhaps matches TRBD1 (6 bases). This CDR3 is 14 amino acids long. The germline CDR1 and CDR2 sequences are SQVTM and ANQGSEA. V lost 7 bases and J lost 0, with 10 bases in between. As DNA, the CDR3 is TGCAGCGCACAGGGTTCCTCTGGGGCCAACGTCCTGACTTTC. This translates into CSAQGSSGANVLTF. Together with reference TRBV29-1 and TRBJ2-6, the CDR3 gives the full variable domain: SAVISQKPSRDICQRGTSLTIQCQVDSQVTMMFWYRQQPGQSLTLIATANQGSEATYESGFVIDKFPISRPNLTFSTLTVSNMSPEDSSIYLCSAQGSSGANVLTFGAGSRLTVL.

This clone occurred a few times. This sequence joins TRBV7-2 and TRBJ1-2; D remains unclear. CDR1 and CDR2 (germline): SGHTA, FQGNSA. V lost 0 bases to trimming and J lost 7 bases, with 9 bases between them. This CDR3 spans 13 amino acids. The CDR3, as DNA: TGTGCCAGCAGCTTAGCGCGTACCCGTGGCTACACCTTC. Protein sequence: CASSLARTRGYTF.

The sample holds a few counts of this clone. V and J are TRBV5-1 and TRBJ2-7; D call uncertain. Germline V gene sequence: CDR1 SGHRS, CDR2 YFSETQ. The CDR3 is made up of 11 amino acids. V lost 0 bases and J 5 bases, leaving 3 bases between the germline ends. CDR3 coding DNA: TGCGCCAGCAGCTTGGCCGACGAGCAGTACTTC. Its translation: CASSLADEQYF.

The chain recombines TRBV5-6 with TRBJ2-3; maybe TRBD2 (6 bases). V dropped 0 bases and J dropped 4 bases, with 6 bases sitting between them. CDR1 SGHDT and CDR2 YYEEEE come from the germline V gene. This CDR3 contains 13 residues. CDR3 coding DNA: TGTGCCAGCAGCTTGGGCGGGGCAGATACGCAGTATTTT. As protein: CASSLGGADTQYF.

In this sample, this clone turned up a few times. The chain couples TRBV12-5 to TRBJ1-1, with 7 bases fitting TRBD1. CDR1 and CDR2 from the germline V gene are LGHNT and FRNRAP. This CDR3 is built from 19 residues. Trimming removed 6 bases from V and 0 bases from J; junction bases left unmatched: 19. For the CDR3, the DNA is TGTGCTAGTGGACCCGGGACAGATTTCTCGATTTCAATGAACACTGAAGCTTTCTTT. As protein: CASGPGTDFSISMNTEAFF.

This clone was detected only a few times. The chain carries TRBV14 and TRBJ2-7; 8 nucleotides align to TRBD1. Losses at the gene ends were 4 bases for V and 3 bases for J; bases not matched to a gene: 8. The CDR3 loop spans 15 amino acids. CDR1 is SGHDN, CDR2 FVKESK, per germline. In DNA, the CDR3 is TGTGCCAGCAGCCGAGCGTCCGGGACAGGCTACGAGCAGTACTTC. Its protein is CASSRASGTGYEQYF.

The V gene is TRBV7-3, the J gene TRBJ2-5; 9 positions match TRBD1. The CDR3 spans 14 residues. Unmatched junction bases numbered 3, after V lost 5 bases and J lost 2 bases. Germline CDR1 is SGHTA and CDR2 is FQGTGA. The CDR3 nucleotides are TGTGCCAGCAGCCCAGGGACAGGGCAAGAGACCCAGTACTTC. It is translated as CASSPGTGQETQYF.

This clone has at least ten counts. V usage is TRBV7-9 and J usage is TRBJ1-2, with D unresolved. CDR1 is SEHNR and CDR2 is FQNEAQ in the germline V gene (reference sequence). The CDR3 length is 15 residues. The ends were cut back, 4 bases at V and 7 bases at J, with 19 bases in the middle. CDR3 sequence (DNA): TGTGCCAGCAGCTCGTCTTTGAGGGAGTCGGGTGGCTACACCTTC. Protein: CASSSSLRESGGYTF.

V and J are TRBV5-1 and TRBJ2-2; TRBD1 matches at 9 bases. The germline CDR1 and CDR2 sequences are SGHRS and YFSETQ. This CDR3 has 15 residues. J was trimmed by 2 bases and V by 4 bases; bases with no gene match: 3. The DNA for the CDR3 is TGCGCCAGCAGCCGACAGGGGGACAACACCGGGGAGCTGTTTTTT. Protein product: CASSRQGDNTGELFF.

At least ten counts were recorded for this clone. Other nucleotide sequences in the sample specify the same CDR3. This chain joins TRBV18 and TRBJ1-1; D uncertain. The CDR3 runs 14 residues. V gave up 3 bases and J gave up 0 bases, with 8 bases separating them. Germline assignment: CDR1 KGHSH and CDR2 LQKENI. The CDR3 nucleotides read TGTGCCAGCTCACCCCGGGAAATGAACACTGAAGCTTTCTTT. Translating gives CASSPREMNTEAFF.

This clone was detected only a few times. The chain employs TRBV6-6 and TRBJ1-1, with D possibly TRBD1 on 5 matching bases. V was cut by 6 bases and J by 3 bases, with 14 bases left in between. The CDR3 runs to 14 residues. The germline V gene has CDR1 MNHNY and CDR2 SVGAGI (reference sequence). The CDR3 sequence: CASSGGTPDTEAFF. The DNA for the CDR3 is TGTGCCAGCAGCGGCGGGACTCCTGACACTGAAGCTTTCTTT.

The chain uses TRBV7-2 and TRBJ2-2; maybe TRBD2 (5 bases). V was pared by 7 bases and J by 7 bases, with 13 bases between. The V gene's germline CDR1 is SGHTA and CDR2 FQGNSA. The length of the CDR3 is 13 residues. In DNA form, the CDR3 reads TGTGCCAGCAAAACGAGGGCCGACGGGGAGCTGTTTTTT. This encodes CASKTRADGELFF.

This clone was detected only a few times. V gene TRBV5-6 combines with J gene TRBJ1-2, with D hard to call. The germline V gene encodes CDR1 SGHDT and CDR2 YYEEEE. V was clipped by 3 bases and J by 3 bases, with 21 bases between them. The CDR3 consists of 17 residues. CDR3 amino acids: CASSSTGAPGKHYGYTF. The CDR3 region has the DNA TGTGCCAGCAGCTCTACTGGAGCCCCGGGAAAACACTATGGCTACACCTTC.

This clone was seen more than once but under ten times. The CDR3 DNA sequence: TGCAGCGTTCGTAGGGCCCTCCTACAGGGGGAGGGTGGCTACACCTTC. Residues: CSVRRALLQGEGGYTF. The genes are TRBV29-1 and TRBJ1-2; 8 nucleotides agree with TRBD1. The CDR3 has 16 residues. CDR1 and CDR2 from the germline V gene are SQVTM and ANQGSEA. J lost 7 bases, V lost 5 bases, and 18 bases had no gene match.

The genes are TRBV18 and TRBJ1-1, with TRBD1 as a possible D gene (5 bases). This CDR3 has 14 residues. V was clipped by 5 bases and J by 4 bases, with 14 bases between them. CDR1 KGHSH and CDR2 LQKENI come from the germline V gene. The CDR3 here is CASSSDSGGTEAFF. The CDR3 DNA sequence: TGTGCCAGCTCATCCGACAGCGGGGGCACTGAAGCTTTCTTT. Filled out from reference TRBV18 and TRBJ1-1, the complete variable domain reads NAGVMQNPRHLVRRRGQEARLRCSPMKGHSHVYWYRQLPEEGLKFMVYLQKENIIDESGMPKERFSAEFPKEGPSILRIQQVVRGDSAAYFCASSSDSGGTEAFFGQGTRLTVV.

The chain is built from TRBV5-8 and TRBJ1-5; D is perhaps TRBD1 (5 bases). Germline V gene lookup returns CDR1 SGHTS and CDR2 YDEGEE. V was pared by 8 bases and J by 7 bases, with 25 bases between. This CDR3 region has 16 residues. CDR3 nucleotide sequence: TGTGCCAGTGAAAACAACCGGGGGGGATTATGGCAGCCCCAGCATTTT. Encoded protein: CASENNRGGLWQPQHF.

The V and J genes are TRBV7-9 and TRBJ2-1, with a possible D match to TRBD1 (6 bases). There are 16 residues in the CDR3. V was pared by 5 bases and J by 6 bases, with 20 bases between. CDR1 is SEHNR and CDR2 is FQNEAQ in the germline V gene (reference sequence). The CDR3 coding sequence is TGTGCCAGCAGCCCGTCCGACCGGGACAATCGCAATGAGCAGTTCTTC. Protein product: CASSPSDRDNRNEQFF.

A few counts support this clone. The chain joins TRBV7-8 to TRBJ2-1; the match to TRBD2 covers 7 bases. Trimming cost V 1 base and J 0 bases; bases outside gene matches: 9. The CDR3 runs 18 residues. Germline values: CDR1 SGHVS, CDR2 FQNEAQ. CDR3 sequence: CASSLGPSWEGSYNEQFF. CDR3 DNA sequence: TGTGCCAGCAGCTTAGGCCCGTCGTGGGAGGGCTCCTACAATGAGCAGTTCTTC.